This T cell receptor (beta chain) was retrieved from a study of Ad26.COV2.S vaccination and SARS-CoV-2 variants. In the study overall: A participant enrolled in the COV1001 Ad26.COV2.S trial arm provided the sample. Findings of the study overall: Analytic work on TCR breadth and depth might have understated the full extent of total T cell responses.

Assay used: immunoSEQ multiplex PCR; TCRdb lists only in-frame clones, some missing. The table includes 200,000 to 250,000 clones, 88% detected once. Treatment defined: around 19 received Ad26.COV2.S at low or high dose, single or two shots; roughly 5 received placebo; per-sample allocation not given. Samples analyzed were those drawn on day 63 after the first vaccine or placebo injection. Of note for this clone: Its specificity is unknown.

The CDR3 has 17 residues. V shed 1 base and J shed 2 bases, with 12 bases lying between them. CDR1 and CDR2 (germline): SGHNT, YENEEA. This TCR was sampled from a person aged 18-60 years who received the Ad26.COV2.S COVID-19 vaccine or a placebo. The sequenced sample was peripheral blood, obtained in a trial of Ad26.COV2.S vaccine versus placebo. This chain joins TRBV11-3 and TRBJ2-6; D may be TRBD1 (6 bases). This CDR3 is CASSLAPYRAGANVLTF. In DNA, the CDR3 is TGTGCCAGCAGCTTAGCCCCCTACAGGGCTGGGGCCAACGTCCTGACTTTC.